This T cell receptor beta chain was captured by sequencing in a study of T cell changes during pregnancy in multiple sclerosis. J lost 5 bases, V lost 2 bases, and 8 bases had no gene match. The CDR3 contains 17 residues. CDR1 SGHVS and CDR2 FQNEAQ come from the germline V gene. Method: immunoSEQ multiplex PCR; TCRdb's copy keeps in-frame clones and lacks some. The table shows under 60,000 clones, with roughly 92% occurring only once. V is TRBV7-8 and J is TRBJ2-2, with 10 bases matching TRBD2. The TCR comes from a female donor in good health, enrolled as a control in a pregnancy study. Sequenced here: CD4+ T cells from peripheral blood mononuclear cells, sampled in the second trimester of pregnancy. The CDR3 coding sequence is TGTGCCAGCAGCTTATTCCCGCTTAGCGGGGGGACCGGGGAGCTGTTTTTT. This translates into CASSLFPLSGGTGELFF. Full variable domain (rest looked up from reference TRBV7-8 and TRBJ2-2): GAGVSQSPRYKVAKRGQDVALRCDPISGHVSLFWYQQALGQGPEFLTYFQNEAQLDKSGLPSDRFFAERPEGSVSTLKIQRTQQEDSAVYLCASSLFPLSGGTGELFFGEGSRLTVL.